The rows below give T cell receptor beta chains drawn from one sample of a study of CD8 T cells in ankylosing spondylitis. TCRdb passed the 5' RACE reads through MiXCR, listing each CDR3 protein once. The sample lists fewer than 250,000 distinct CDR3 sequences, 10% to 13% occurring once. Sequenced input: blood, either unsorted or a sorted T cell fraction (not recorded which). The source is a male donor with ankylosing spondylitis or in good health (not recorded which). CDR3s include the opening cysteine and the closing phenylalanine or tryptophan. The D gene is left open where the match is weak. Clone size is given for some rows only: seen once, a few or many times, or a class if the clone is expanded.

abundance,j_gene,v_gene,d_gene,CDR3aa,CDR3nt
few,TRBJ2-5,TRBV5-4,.,CASSLGATGNQETQYF,TGTGCCAGCAGCTTGGGGGCCACAGGTAACCAAGAGACCCAGTACTTC
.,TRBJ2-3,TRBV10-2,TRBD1,CASSRSTGTGEDTQYF,TGCGCCAGCAGTCGTTCTACCGGGACAGGGGAGGATACGCAGTATTTT
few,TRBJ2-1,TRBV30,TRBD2,CAWSSLAGDSYNEQFF,TGTGCCTGGAGTTCATTGGCGGGAGACTCCTACAATGAGCAGTTCTTC
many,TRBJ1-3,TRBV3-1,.,CASSQGHSGNTIYF,TGTGCCAGCAGCCAAGGACACTCTGGAAACACCATATATTTT
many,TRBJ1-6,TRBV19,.,CASSPSGAGSPLHF,TGTGCCAGTAGTCCATCAGGGGCTGGTTCACCCCTCCACTTT
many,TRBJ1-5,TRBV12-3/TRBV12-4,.,CASSLIEPGSNQPQHF,TGTGCCAGCAGTTTAATTGAGCCCGGGAGCAATCAGCCCCAGCATTTT
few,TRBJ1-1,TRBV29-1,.,CSVEPLTVNTEAFF,TGCAGCGTTGAACCTCTGACAGTTAACACTGAAGCTTTCTTT
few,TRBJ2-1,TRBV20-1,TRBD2,CSAIGSGGISYNEQFF,TGCAGTGCTATAGGGTCGGGGGGAATTTCCTACAATGAGCAGTTCTTC
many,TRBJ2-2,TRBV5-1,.,CASSPLWGDTGELFF,TGCGCCAGCAGCCCTTTATGGGGGGACACCGGGGAGCTGTTTTTT
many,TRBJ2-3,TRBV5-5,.,CASSSPAPGSDTQYF,TGTGCCAGCAGCTCCCCGGCCCCAGGGTCAGATACGCAGTATTTT
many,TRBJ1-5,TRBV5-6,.,CASSLGRNDQPQHF,TGTGCCAGCAGTTTGGGGAGGAACGATCAGCCCCAGCATTTT
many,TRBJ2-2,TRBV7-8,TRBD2,CASTAGGNTGELFF,TGTGCCAGCACGGCGGGGGGGAACACCGGGGAGCTGTTTTTT
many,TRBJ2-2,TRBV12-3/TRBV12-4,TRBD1,CASRALDRANTGELFF,TGTGCCAGCAGGGCCTTGGACAGGGCGAACACCGGGGAGCTGTTTTTT
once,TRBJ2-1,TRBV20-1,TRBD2,CSARGGLPTYNEQFF,TGCAGTGCTAGAGGGGGACTACCTACCTACAATGAGCAGTTCTTC
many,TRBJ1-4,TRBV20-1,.,CSARDWAGINEKLFF,TGCAGTGCTAGAGATTGGGCGGGTATTAATGAAAAACTGTTTTTT
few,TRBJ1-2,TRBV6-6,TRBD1,CASLGTGGGYTF,TGTGCCTCCCTAGGGACAGGGGGTGGCTACACCTTC
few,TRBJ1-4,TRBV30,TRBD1,CAWATGGNEKLFF,TGTGCCTGGGCGACAGGGGGTAATGAAAAACTGTTTTTT
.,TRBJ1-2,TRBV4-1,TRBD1,CASRNLGQGRYGYTF,TGCGCCAGCAGGAACCTCGGACAGGGGAGGTATGGCTACACCTTC
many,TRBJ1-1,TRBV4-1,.,CASSQDTVAEAFF,TGCGCCAGCAGCCAAGACACGGTCGCTGAAGCTTTCTTT
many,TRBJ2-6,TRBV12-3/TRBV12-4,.,CASSLSAGANVLTF,TGTGCCAGCAGTTTATCTGCTGGGGCCAACGTCCTGACTTTC
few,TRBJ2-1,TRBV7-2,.,CASSLGPGSSYNEQFF,TGTGCCAGCAGCTTAGGTCCGGGTTCCTCCTACAATGAGCAGTTCTTC
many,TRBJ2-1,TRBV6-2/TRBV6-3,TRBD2,CASSWGTSGLPYNEQFF,TGTGCCAGCAGTTGGGGGACTAGCGGGCTCCCCTACAATGAGCAGTTCTTC
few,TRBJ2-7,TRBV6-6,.,CASSPRSYEQYF,TGTGCCAGCAGCCCCCGATCCTACGAGCAGTACTTC
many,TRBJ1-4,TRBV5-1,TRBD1,CASSPDREGEKLFF,TGCGCCAGCAGCCCGGACAGGGAGGGAGAAAAACTGTTTTTT
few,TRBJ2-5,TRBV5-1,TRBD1,CASSRTLGQGGETQYF,TGCGCCAGCAGCCGAACCCTCGGACAGGGAGGCGAGACCCAGTACTTC
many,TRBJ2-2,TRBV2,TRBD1,CASSVDRLDPTGELFF,TGTGCCAGCAGCGTGGACAGGCTTGACCCCACCGGGGAGCTGTTTTTT
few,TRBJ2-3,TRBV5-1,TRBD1,CASSSRTGPDTQYF,TGCGCCAGCAGCTCTAGGACAGGGCCAGATACGCAGTATTTT
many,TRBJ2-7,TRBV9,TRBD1,CASSTMTGSTYEQYF,TGTGCCAGCAGCACTATGACAGGGTCTACCTACGAGCAGTACTTC
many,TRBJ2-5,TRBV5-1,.,CASSFDGAQETQYF,TGCGCCAGCAGCTTTGATGGCGCCCAAGAGACCCAGTACTTC